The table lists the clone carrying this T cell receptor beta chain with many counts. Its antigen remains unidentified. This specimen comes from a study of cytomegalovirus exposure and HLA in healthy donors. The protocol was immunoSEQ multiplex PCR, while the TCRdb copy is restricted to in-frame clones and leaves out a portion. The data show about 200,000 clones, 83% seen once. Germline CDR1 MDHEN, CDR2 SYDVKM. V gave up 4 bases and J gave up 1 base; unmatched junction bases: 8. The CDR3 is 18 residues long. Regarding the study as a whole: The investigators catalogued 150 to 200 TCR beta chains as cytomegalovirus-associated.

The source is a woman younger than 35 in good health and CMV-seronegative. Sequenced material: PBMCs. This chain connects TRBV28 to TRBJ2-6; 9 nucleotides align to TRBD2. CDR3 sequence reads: CASSSSGTSSSGANVLTF. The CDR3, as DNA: TGTGCCAGCAGTTCCTCCGGGACTAGCTCATCTGGGGCCAACGTCCTGACTTTC.